This TCR beta chain was found in a study of T cells in women clearing cervical HPV infection (dated by TCRdb to the late 2010s). Describing the broader study: The cases were 25 to 30 women with histologically confirmed HPV16-related CIN3 or worse, and 2 of those women had invasive cancers. Controls were around 25 women whose single incident HPV16 infection cleared within 12 months without precancer or cancer developing. Blood from cases was collected at the visit at which the lesion was first identified, whereas blood from controls was collected once infection was no longer detected. For cases, a median interval of roughly 150 days, with an interquartile range of roughly 85 to 220 days, was observed between lesion detection and blood sampling. Since only a few of the women had HLA typing available, the possibility that HLA type was acting as a confounder could not be ruled out. The exploratory proof-of-principle case-control study was nested within the Guanacaste HPV Natural History Study in Costa Rica and compared TCR repertoires across cervical HPV16 outcomes. Cases and controls were matched on year of sample collection and on age within five years. Cases had a median age of 34 years and controls had a median age of approximately 38, with no significant differences in baseline characteristics. The parent cohort enrolled 10,049 women aged 18 or older in Guanacaste, Costa Rica, in about 1992 to 1995 and followed the women for six to eight years. Five blinded duplicates per group were added as quality controls, giving around 60 samples: 50 participants and around ten replicates.

Every participant had a single incident cervical HPV16 infection, and prevalent HPV16 infections were excluded. Cervical HPV DNA was detected by MY09/MY11 PCR and genotyped by dot-blot hybridization. Approximately 16 mL of heparinized blood were centrifuged, and the buffy coat was aliquoted, frozen at -30°C, then stored at -80°C. QIAGEN kits were used to extract genomic DNA from buffy coat specimens. As regards this clone: The target of this receptor is not known. The read terminates 3 residues ahead of where the CDR3 ends, so the germline J gene completes it.

TCR beta CDR3 regions were amplified by multiplex PCR using the immunoSEQ assay from an average of 1200 ng genomic DNA per sample. Primer bias was corrected in the assay by using a complete synthetic TCR repertoire to establish an amplification baseline. Amplicons were sequenced on the Illumina platform. The authors' pipeline ran thus. Error correction of the sequences involved clustering with frequency ratios plus a modified nearest-neighbor algorithm, after which the sequences were analyzed in the immunoSEQ Analyzer using IMGT gene definitions. At each rarefaction depth, TCR richness and evenness were averaged across 20 rarefaction repeats, and samples with fewer sequences than that depth were excluded. Relative abundances of V, D and J genes were compared between groups using Wilcoxon rank sum tests, with FDR correction applied. Blinded duplicates gave an intraclass correlation of over 90% for TCR richness and an average of about 76% across about 65 gene segments. TCRdb mirrors the immuneACCESS table, restricted to in-frame sequences. Some clones are absent from its copies; in checked studies, under half trace to an unresolved V gene, and the reason for the others is unknown. V, J and clone size are taken as reported in that table, and D and trimming were inferred from the DNA itself. The table kept for this sample lists tens of thousands of clones. The ten largest clones capture about 0.94% of the sample.

The cysteine opens and the phenylalanine closes a CDR3 of 14 amino acids. The DNA shown is the part of the CDR3 that was read: 33 bases, in frame from base 1. Overall study results and their limits: Because the number of T cells per sample was unknown, the richness differences could reflect varying T-cell content rather than repertoire biology. Random forest classifiers combining richness and V gene abundances distinguished cases from controls with an estimated AUC of 0.7 to 0.85. Lower TRBV6-7 relative abundance was observed in cases than in controls (around 0.1% versus 0.15%; Bonferroni P = 0.0008). CIN3+ cases had significantly higher TCR repertoire richness than controls across sequencing depths, but evenness did not differ between the groups. Whether associations preceded infection or resulted from infection could not be shown with the cross-sectional design, and effector/memory subsets and HPV-specific T cells were not isolated.

Sequencing was done on a sample of blood buffy coat. The receptor's source is a woman aged 18 to 75 with a cervical HPV16 infection that either progressed to CIN3+ or cleared (not recorded which). The chain is encoded by TRBV5-7 joined to TRBJ2-3; 7 of the junction bases match TRBD2. TRBV5-7 is placed among ORFs of uncertain function. Incomplete CDR3 DNA: TGTGCCAGCAGCTTGGGGGAGGGGAATCAGCCG. It translates to CASSLGEGNQP. The full CDR3 protein is CASSLGEGNQPQYF.